These 26 T cell receptor beta chains came from one sample sequenced in a study of T cell repertoires in cytomegalovirus infection. TCRdb reprocessed the reads via MiXCR and lists one record per CDR3 protein. The sample lists a few hundred thousand distinct CDR3 sequences; 15% to 20% were seen once. Sequenced input: PBMCs. The receptors shown here come from a human donor in good health (CMV status not recorded). Some clones in this sample may be carry-over from other donors' samples.

Ten or more counts support this clonotype. The CDR3 bases are TGTGCCAGCAGTGCCGAGGGTCTAGGCACAGATACGCAGTATTTT. It specifies CASSAEGLGTDTQYF. V gene TRBV6-4 combines with J gene TRBJ2-3, with a possible D match to TRBD2 (5 bases). Trimming stripped 4 bases from V and 1 base from J, with 12 bases between. The CDR3 totals 15 residues. From germline, CDR1 is MRHNA and CDR2 SNTAGT.

This clonotype has only a few counts. V is TRBV20-1 and J is TRBJ2-7; D possibly corresponds to TRBD1 (6 bases). The CDR3 totals 13 residues. The germline CDR1 and CDR2 sequences are DFQATT and SNEGSKA (reference sequence). Trimming left V 3 bases short and J 6 bases short, with 15 bases between. Written as DNA, the CDR3 is TGCAGTGCTAGCGGACACAGGGTAGCCGAGCAGTACTTC. Protein: CSASGHRVAEQYF.

The table lists this clonotype with many counts. The chain is built from TRBV6-5 and TRBJ2-3; 12 nucleotides align to TRBD2. Germline V gene data show CDR1 as MNHEY and CDR2 as SVGAGI. The CDR3 spans 17 residues. With V trimmed by 2 bases and J by 2 bases, 5 bases remained unmatched. CDR3 region: CASSYLPSGGATDTQYF. The CDR3 DNA reads as TGTGCCAGCAGTTACCTCCCTAGCGGGGGGGCCACAGATACGCAGTATTTT.

This clonotype was picked up a small number of times. The chain joins TRBV12-3 or TRBV12-4 to TRBJ2-3; no firm D call. The CDR3 runs 13 residues. Trimming shortened V by 1 base and J by 5 bases, and 7 bases separated the two germline ends. CDR3 DNA: TGTGCCAGCAGTTTAGACATGAGAGATACGCAGTATTTT. It codes for CASSLDMRDTQYF.

The J gene is TRBJ2-2, the V gene TRBV6-2 or TRBV6-3; D perhaps matches TRBD1 (5 bases). Trimming pared 5 bases from V and 0 bases from J, leaving 10 bases between. This CDR3 spans 15 amino acids. In germline, CDR1 is MNHEY, CDR2 SVGEGT. This CDR3 is CASSRQRTNTGELFF. CDR3 sequence (DNA): TGTGCCAGCAGTCGACAGAGGACGAACACCGGGGAGCTGTTTTTT.

This clonotype was found a few times. The chain recombines TRBV7-9 with TRBJ1-4, with a tentative D call TRBD1 (5 bases). The CDR3 is 15 amino acids. CDR1 SEHNR and CDR2 FQNEAQ come from the germline V gene (reference sequence). V was clipped by 5 bases and J by 7 bases, with 17 bases between them. In nucleotides, the CDR3 is TGTGCCAGCAGCCCCGGGCGGGGGTCAGGTGAAAAACTGTTTTTT. Translated: CASSPGRGSGEKLFF.

This clonotype was counted only a few times. V and J are TRBV5-6 and TRBJ1-2, with D hard to call. This CDR3 has 14 amino acids. Trimming left V 4 bases short and J 4 bases short, with 14 bases between. Germline assignment: CDR1 SGHDT and CDR2 YYEEEE. The DNA for the CDR3 is TGTGCCAGCAGCCCTTCCTTAGGGAGCTATGGCTACACCTTC. Translation: CASSPSLGSYGYTF.

This chain uses TRBV6-1 with TRBJ2-1; 9 nucleotides line up with TRBD1. V lost 7 bases to trimming and J lost 9 bases; unmatched junction nucleotides: 7. This CDR3 region has 13 residues. Germline assignment: CDR1 MNHNS and CDR2 SASEGT. The CDR3 is CASIPGQGGEQFF. The CDR3 DNA sequence: TGTGCCAGCATCCCGGGACAGGGTGGTGAGCAGTTCTTC.

This clonotype was picked up many times. The chain joins TRBV28 to TRBJ2-7; TRBD1 aligns across 7 bases. The CDR3 has 15 residues. Trimming removed 1 base from V and 1 base from J; junction bases left unmatched: 4. Germline lookup yields CDR1 MDHEN and CDR2 SYDVKM. The CDR3 coding sequence is TGTGCCAGCAGTTTATTCGTGACAGGGTCCTACGAGCAGTACTTC. It codes for CASSLFVTGSYEQYF.

The sample holds many counts of this clonotype. DNA of the CDR3: TGTGCCAGTAGTATAGAGTGGGGGCAGCCCCAGCATTTT. It specifies CASSIEWGQPQHF. The chain recombines TRBV19 with TRBJ1-5; weak D call: TRBD1 (5 bases). V was clipped by 0 bases and J by 7 bases, with 7 bases between them. Germline V gene data show CDR1 as LNHDA and CDR2 as SQIVND (reference sequence). CDR3 size: 13 residues. Looking up the rest from reference TRBV19 and TRBJ1-5 gives the full variable domain: DGGITQSPKYLFRKEGQNVTLSCEQNLNHDAMYWYRQDPGQGLRLIYYSQIVNDFQKGDIAEGYSVSREKKESFPLTVTSAQKNPTAFYLCASSIEWGQPQHFGDGTRLSIL.

The table lists this clonotype with many counts. The chain is built from TRBV7-2 and TRBJ2-2, with 10 bases fitting TRBD1. The V gene end was trimmed by 3 bases and the J gene end by 7 bases; junction bases not matched to a gene: 14. Germline CDR1 reads SGHTA; CDR2 reads FQGNSA. The CDR3 runs to 18 residues. CDR3 in amino acids: CASSFGHRDRGPFGELFF. The CDR3 nucleotides read TGTGCCAGCAGCTTCGGGCACCGCGACAGGGGGCCTTTCGGGGAGCTGTTTTTT. Together with reference TRBV7-2 and TRBJ2-2, the CDR3 gives the full variable domain: GAGVSQSPSNKVTEKGKDVELRCDPISGHTALYWYRQSLGQGLEFLIYFQGNSAPDKSGLPSDRFSAERTGGSVSTLTIQRTQQEDSAVYLCASSFGHRDRGPFGELFFGEGSRLTVL.

This clonotype came up many times. V and J are TRBV7-9 and TRBJ1-1; tentative D call: TRBD1 (6 bases). The V and J ends lost 8 bases and 5 bases respectively, with 15 bases between them. CDR3 size: 13 residues. In germline, CDR1 is SEHNR, CDR2 FQNEAQ (reference sequence). DNA for the CDR3: TGTGCCAGCCTAGGGGGGAGAAGAACTGAAGCTTTCTTT. This sequence encodes CASLGGRRTEAFF.

This clonotype was counted a few times. The V and J genes are TRBV6-2 or TRBV6-3 and TRBJ2-1, with 16 bases identical to TRBD2. Trimming cost V 6 bases and J 10 bases; bases outside gene matches: 9. CDR1 MNHEY and CDR2 SVGEGT come from the germline V gene. The CDR3 is 16 residues long. The CDR3 nucleotides are TGTGCCAGCAGAACGGGACTAGCGGGGGGGAATAAGGAGCAGTTCTTC. Protein sequence: CASRTGLAGGNKEQFF.

This clonotype was detected many times. The V and J genes are TRBV7-2 and TRBJ1-5; D is undetermined. Germline V gives CDR1 SGHTA, CDR2 FQGNSA. The CDR3 runs to 15 residues. The V and J ends lost 1 base and 8 bases respectively, with 15 bases between them. CDR3 protein: CASSLGVAPIEPQHF. CDR3 coding DNA: TGTGCCAGCAGCTTAGGGGTGGCACCGATAGAGCCCCAGCATTTT. Using reference TRBV7-2 and TRBJ1-5 for the parts outside the CDR3, the full variable domain is GAGVSQSPSNKVTEKGKDVELRCDPISGHTALYWYRQSLGQGLEFLIYFQGNSAPDKSGLPSDRFSAERTGGSVSTLTIQRTQQEDSAVYLCASSLGVAPIEPQHFGDGTRLSIL.

This chain uses TRBV27 with TRBJ1-4; no clear D. V was cut by 6 bases and J by 7 bases, with 15 bases left in between. The CDR3 contains 14 residues. Germline CDR1 is MNHEY and CDR2 is SMNVEV (reference sequence). The CDR3 DNA sequence: TGTGCCAGCAGCGCCCCGGCCTCGGGTGAAAAACTGTTTTTT. Translation: CASSAPASGEKLFF. Looking up the rest from reference TRBV27 and TRBJ1-4 gives the full variable domain: EAQVTQNPRYLITVTGKKLTVTCSQNMNHEYMSWYRQDPGLGLRQIYYSMNVEVTDKGDVPEGYKVSRKEKRNFPLILESPSPNQTSLYFCASSAPASGEKLFFGSGTQLSVL.

This clonotype turned up a few times. The J gene is TRBJ2-1, the V gene TRBV28; TRBD2 matches at 7 bases. This CDR3 comprises 14 residues. Trimming took 6 bases from V and 6 from J; bases not matched to a gene: 8. From germline, CDR1 is MDHEN and CDR2 SYDVKM. The CDR3: CASRQMGGTNEQFF. CDR3 DNA: TGTGCCAGCAGACAGATGGGGGGGACCAATGAGCAGTTCTTC.

The chain has TRBV4-1 and TRBJ1-2, with D perhaps TRBD1 (6 bases). The germline V gene encodes CDR1 MGHRA and CDR2 YSYEKL. The CDR3 length is 18 residues. V was cut by 4 bases and J by 6 bases, with 27 bases left in between. The CDR3 loop is CASSRTRTTTGAADGYTF. The DNA of the CDR3 is TGCGCCAGCAGCCGAACCAGAACGACGACAGGCGCAGCGGATGGCTACACCTTC.

This clonotype occurred many times. This chain uses TRBV28 with TRBJ1-6; unclear D gene. The germline V gene has CDR1 MDHEN and CDR2 SYDVKM. The CDR3 loop spans 14 amino acids. Trimming took 5 bases from V and 10 from J, leaving 15 bases between them. The CDR3 loop is CASSPPPGGSPLHF. The CDR3 bases are TGTGCCAGCAGTCCACCCCCGGGAGGCTCACCCCTCCACTTT.

This chain links TRBV20-1 with TRBJ1-3; possibly TRBD1 for D (6 bases). This CDR3 has 14 amino acids. Germline loops: CDR1 DFQATT, CDR2 SNEGSKA (reference sequence). Trimming left V 5 bases short and J 4 bases short, with 15 bases between. The CDR3 DNA sequence: TGCAGTGCTTCCGAGGGGGGATCCGGAAACACCATATATTTT. It is translated as CSASEGGSGNTIYF.

This clonotype was recorded a few times. J is TRBJ2-3 and V is TRBV6-1; D gene ambiguous. The CDR3 covers 14 residues. Germline CDR1 is MNHNS and CDR2 is SASEGT. Trimming pared 5 bases from V and 8 bases from J, leaving 17 bases between. As DNA, the CDR3 is TGTGCCAGCAGTCCCATGTCCGTGGGCGGTACGCAGTATTTT. Translating it yields CASSPMSVGGTQYF.

This clonotype was seen repeatedly, ten times or more. V and J are TRBV11-1 and TRBJ2-3; no definite D call. Germline assignment: CDR1 SGHAT and CDR2 FQDESV (reference sequence). The CDR3 length is 16 residues. V lost 1 base to trimming and J lost 0 bases, with 11 bases between them. This chain's CDR3 is CASSLGRRRSTDTQYF. The CDR3 DNA reads as TGTGCCAGCAGCTTAGGCCGGAGACGGAGCACAGATACGCAGTATTTT.

This clonotype was counted only a few times. A read error may account for a junction end that differs from germline. The V gene is TRBV7-6, the J gene TRBJ2-2; D unclear. Germline assignment: CDR1 SGHVS and CDR2 FNYEAQ. CDR3 size: 13 residues. CDR3 loop: CASSEDGTGELFF. The CDR3 DNA is TGTGCTAGCAGCGAGGACGGCACCGGGGAGCTGTTTTTT.

The rearrangement joins TRBV19 to TRBJ1-5; 8 bases match TRBD1. The junction had 8 bases not matched to a gene; V was cut back by 5 bases and J by 2 bases. In germline, CDR1 is LNHDA, CDR2 SQIVND (reference sequence). The CDR3 covers 16 residues. CDR3 in DNA: TGTGCCAGTAGTCCCCTGGACAGGGCTCGCAATCAGCCCCAGCATTTT. It translates to CASSPLDRARNQPQHF. Using reference TRBV19 and TRBJ1-5 for the parts outside the CDR3, the full variable domain is DGGITQSPKYLFRKEGQNVTLSCEQNLNHDAMYWYRQDPGQGLRLIYYSQIVNDFQKGDIAEGYSVSREKKESFPLTVTSAQKNPTAFYLCASSPLDRARNQPQHFGDGTRLSIL.

This clonotype has ten or more counts. The rearrangement links TRBV7-2 to TRBJ1-1; maybe TRBD1 (5 bases). The CDR3 contains 15 residues. V dropped 5 bases and J dropped 0 bases, with 13 bases sitting between them. Germline CDR1 SGHTA, CDR2 FQGNSA. CDR3: CASSVSGTVNTEAFF. The DNA for the CDR3 is TGTGCCAGCAGCGTATCCGGGACGGTGAACACTGAAGCTTTCTTT.

This clonotype was seen repeatedly, ten times or more. The chain couples TRBV19 to TRBJ1-1; 8 nucleotides align to TRBD1. This CDR3 region has 16 residues. The V gene's germline CDR1 is LNHDA and CDR2 SQIVND (reference sequence). The V segment lost 1 base and the J segment 5 bases; nucleotides outside the gene matches: 9. The CDR3 region is CASSIGFRTGKTEAFF. The CDR3 coding sequence is TGTGCCAGTAGTATAGGTTTCAGGACAGGGAAGACTGAAGCTTTCTTT.

In its sample, this clonotype was seen a few times. The chain uses TRBV2 and TRBJ1-1; a possible D gene is TRBD1 (6 bases). The V end lost 3 bases, the J end lost 1 base, and 9 bases lay between the germline ends. In germline, CDR1 is SNHLY, CDR2 FYNNEI. This CDR3 is 14 amino acids long. In DNA form, the CDR3 reads TGTGCCAGCAGTGACCAGGGGTGGAACACTGAAGCTTTCTTT. Translation: CASSDQGWNTEAFF.